The clone carrying this T cell receptor beta chain was recorded at least ten times. Its antigen remains unidentified. The data were obtained in a study of human T cells and chemical hapten exposure. General study findings and limits: TCRs above 1 in 1000 frequency stayed constant with DPC sensitization.

Germline CDR1 reads MNHEY; CDR2 reads SVGAGI. The CDR3 runs 17 residues. Trimming cost V 6 bases and J 7 bases, with 25 bases left between them. Extraction yielded total RNA from whole blood (unfractionated). Using its own MiXCR run on the 5' RACE reads, TCRdb lists one record per CDR3 protein. Among around 140,000 distinct CDR3 sequences, 3.5% to 5% were seen once, and the ten largest hold around 1.5%. V gene TRBV6-5 combines with J gene TRBJ1-5; D possibly corresponds to TRBD1 (5 bases). The clonotype was recovered from a female donor in good health. The CDR3 sequence: CASRPVGRDPREQPQHF. The CDR3 nucleotides are TGTGCCAGCAGACCAGTGGGCCGGGACCCCCGAGAACAGCCCCAGCATTTT.